A single sample gave rise to the 10 T cell receptor beta chains below, sequenced in a study of blood T cell repertoires in COVID-19. The repertoire was sequenced with immunoSEQ multiplex PCR; TCRdb's copy has only in-frame clones and lacks some. The table has a few hundred thousand clones, around nine tenths seen once. Specimen: peripheral blood. These receptor sequences come from a woman aged 60-75 years with COVID-19, enrolled during active disease.

This chain links TRBV13 with TRBJ1-1, with D maybe TRBD1 (5 bases). The V and J ends lost 5 bases and 6 bases respectively, with 13 bases between them. This CDR3 spans 13 amino acids. Germline values: CDR1 PRHDT, CDR2 FYEKMQ (reference sequence). CDR3 protein: CASSAGGVSEAFF. In DNA, the CDR3 is TGTGCCAGCAGCGCTGGGGGGGTTTCTGAAGCTTTCTTT.

The J gene is TRBJ2-5, the V gene TRBV6-5, with 9 bases lining up with TRBD2. Per germline, CDR1 MNHEY and CDR2 SVGAGI. With 5 bases clipped from V and 4 bases from J, the junction kept 5 bases outside the gene matches. CDR3 size: 14 residues. As DNA, the CDR3 is TGTGCCAGCAGTCGCGGGGGGGGCGGAGAGACCCAGTACTTC. Translation gives CASSRGGGGETQYF.

This sequence joins TRBV18 and TRBJ1-2; no definite D call. This CDR3 is 13 amino acids long. V was cut by 3 bases and J by 4 bases, with 9 bases left in between. Germline V gene data show CDR1 as KGHSH and CDR2 as LQKENI. CDR3 sequence (DNA): TGTGCCAGCTCACCCAGTGGGAGCTATGGCTACACCTTC. The encoded protein is CASSPSGSYGYTF.

This clone was found once. The V call is TRBV5-4, the J call TRBJ1-1; D remains unclear. The germline V gene has CDR1 SGHNT and CDR2 YYREEE (reference sequence). The CDR3 is 14 amino acids. Trimming removed 0 bases at V and 10 bases at J, with 16 bases between. CDR3: CASSLDRGSAIAFF. The CDR3 region has the DNA TGTGCCAGCAGCTTGGACCGCGGTTCCGCGATAGCTTTCTTT.

The rearrangement joins TRBV20-1 to TRBJ2-1; the D gene is possibly TRBD2 (6 bases). This CDR3 spans 11 amino acids. Trimming took off 6 bases at V and 7 bases at J, with 10 bases between the two ends. CDR1 is DFQATT and CDR2 is SNEGSKA in the germline V gene (reference sequence). The CDR3 protein is CSALGGNEQFF. The CDR3 nucleotides read TGCAGTGCGCTCGGGGGAAATGAGCAGTTCTTC.

The V gene is TRBV12-3 or TRBV12-4, the J gene TRBJ1-5; D remains unclear. This CDR3 comprises 13 residues. The ends were cut back, 8 bases at V and 0 bases at J, with 8 bases in the middle. Here the CDR3 reads CASAGYSNQPQHF. In DNA, the CDR3 is TGTGCCAGCGCAGGTTATAGCAATCAGCCCCAGCATTTT.

The chain links TRBV6-5 to TRBJ1-2, with 8 positions matching TRBD1. Per the germline V gene, CDR1 is MNHEY and CDR2 is SVGAGI. This CDR3 spans 14 amino acids. V gave up 6 bases and J gave up 4 bases; unmatched junction bases: 7. The CDR3 region has the DNA TGTGCCAGCAGCCCCTATACAGGGGGCTATGGCTACACCTTC. Its translation is CASSPYTGGYGYTF.

The rearrangement joins TRBV3-1 (or the pseudogene TRBV3-2) to TRBJ1-1, with D hard to call. Germline CDR1 is LGHDT and CDR2 is YNNKEL (reference sequence). The CDR3 length is 14 residues. The V gene lost 1 base and the J gene lost 2 bases, with 8 bases spanning the gap. Written as DNA, the CDR3 is TGTGCCAGCAGCCAAGCAGATATTAACACTGAAGCTTTCTTT. Encoded protein: CASSQADINTEAFF.

V gene TRBV5-1 combines with J gene TRBJ2-7; 7 bases are a match to TRBD2. There are 12 residues in the CDR3. The germline gives CDR1 SGHRS, CDR2 YFSETQ. V was pared by 3 bases and J by 7 bases, with 4 bases of the junction left unmatched. The CDR3 DNA reads TGCGCCAGCAGCTCCCCCGGGGGGGAGCAGTACTTC. Protein: CASSSPGGEQYF.

V and J are TRBV11-2 and TRBJ1-1; D not resolved. The germline V gene encodes CDR1 SGHAT and CDR2 FQNNGV. This CDR3 contains 13 residues. V was trimmed by 5 bases and J by 11 bases, leaving 18 bases between them. CDR3 sequence reads: CASSASGPFGAFF. DNA of the CDR3: TGTGCCAGCAGCGCTAGCGGACCCTTTGGGGCTTTCTTT.